This T cell receptor (beta chain) was sequenced in a study of blood T cell repertoires in COVID-19. Background on the study: The United States, Italy and Spain provided the acute and convalescent COVID-19 samples. Sample material is recorded as cDNA or gDNA derived from T cells, B-cell-depleted T cells, or PBMCs.

The CDR3 contains 16 residues. Germline loops: CDR1 MGHDK, CDR2 SYGVNS. V lost 1 base and J 8 bases, leaving 20 bases between the germline ends. In the authors' workflow: Quantification of nucleated cells was approximated via reference gene primer amplification. Repertoires were generated with immunoSEQ multiplex PCR, while TCRdb's copy carries only in-frame clones and drops some. The DNA gave D and trimming, while V, J and clone size come from that table. This table holds approximately 110,000 clones, roughly 80% found once. The source of this sequence is a woman aged 80 or over with acute or convalescent COVID-19. The chain has TRBV25-1 and TRBJ1-2; perhaps TRBD1 as D (5 bases). The sample was peripheral blood. CDR3 in DNA: TGTGCCAGCAGTGAATTGGCCTCTGGCAGGGCGCAGGGCTACACCTTC. This encodes CASSELASGRAQGYTF.